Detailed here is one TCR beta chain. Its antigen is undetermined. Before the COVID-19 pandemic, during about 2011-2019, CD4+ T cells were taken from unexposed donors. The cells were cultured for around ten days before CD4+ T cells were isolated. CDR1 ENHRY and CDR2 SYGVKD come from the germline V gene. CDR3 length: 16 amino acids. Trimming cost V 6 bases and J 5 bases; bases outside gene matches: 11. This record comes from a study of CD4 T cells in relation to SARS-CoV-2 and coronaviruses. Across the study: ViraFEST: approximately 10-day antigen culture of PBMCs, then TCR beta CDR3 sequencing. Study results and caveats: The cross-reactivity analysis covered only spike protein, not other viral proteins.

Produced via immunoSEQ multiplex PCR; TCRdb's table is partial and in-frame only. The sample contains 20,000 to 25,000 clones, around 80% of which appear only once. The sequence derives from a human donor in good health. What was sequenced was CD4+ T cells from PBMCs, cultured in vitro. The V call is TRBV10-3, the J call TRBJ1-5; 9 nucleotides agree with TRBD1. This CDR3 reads CAISGGGQGSDQPQHF. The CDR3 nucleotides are TGTGCCATCAGCGGAGGGGGACAGGGCTCCGATCAGCCCCAGCATTTT.